Below, 26 T cell receptor beta chains from the same sample are listed, as sequenced in a study of T cell responses to AZD1222 COVID-19 vaccine (dated by TCRdb to the early 2020s). The time point label corresponds to: about 28 days (+/-7) after the second vaccine dose. The receptor library was made with the immunoSEQ multiplex PCR assay. As stored in TCRdb, this immuneACCESS dataset retains in-frame rearrangements with V and J assigned. A fraction of the clones does not appear; measured against another copy, unresolved V genes explain less than half of the discrepancy, and the remainder lacks a known reason. In all, the sample holds approximately 96,000 clones, and about 90% of those were seen once. The top ten hold 11% of the sample. This specimen was peripheral blood, taken 28 days after the second AZD1222 dose. The source of these receptors is an adult who received the AZD1222 COVID-19 vaccine.

V usage is TRBV19 and J usage is TRBJ2-1; D is perhaps TRBD1 (6 bases). CDR3 length: 15 amino acids. Germline V CDR1 and CDR2: LNHDA, SQIVND (reference sequence). V was cut by 5 bases and J by 9 bases, with 20 bases left in between. CDR3 sequence reads: CASSFPGTKRTEQFF. For the CDR3, the DNA is TGTGCCAGTAGTTTCCCCGGGACAAAGCGTACTGAGCAGTTCTTC. The whole variable domain, filled in from reference TRBV19 and TRBJ2-1, reads DGGITQSPKYLFRKEGQNVTLSCEQNLNHDAMYWYRQDPGQGLRLIYYSQIVNDFQKGDIAEGYSVSREKKESFPLTVTSAQKNPTAFYLCASSFPGTKRTEQFFGPGTRLTVL.

The chain joins TRBV6-4 to TRBJ1-6, with a tentative D call TRBD1 (6 bases). With 7 bases removed from V and 6 bases from J, the gap between germline ends came to 22 bases. The CDR3 spans 17 residues. CDR1 is MRHNA and CDR2 is SNTAGT in the germline V gene. In DNA, the CDR3 is TGTGCCAGCATCTTAGGGCCAAACAGGGAGTGTAATTCACCCCTCCACTTT. Amino acid sequence: CASILGPNRECNSPLHF.

J is TRBJ1-4 and V is TRBV19; the match to TRBD1 covers 8 bases. The CDR3 extends over 16 amino acids. The germline gives CDR1 LNHDA, CDR2 SQIVND (reference sequence). The V segment lost 3 bases and the J segment 5 bases; nucleotides outside the gene matches: 8. CDR3 sequence (DNA): TGTGCCAGTAGTATTAGGACAGGGAGGGGAAATGAAAAACTGTTTTTT. This sequence encodes CASSIRTGRGNEKLFF.

The chain carries TRBV6-5 and TRBJ2-7; D not certain. CDR3 length equals 15 residues. The V gene's germline CDR1 is MNHEY and CDR2 SVGAGI. V was clipped by 6 bases and J by 4 bases, with 19 bases between them. CDR3 DNA: TGTGCCAGCAGCCCCCAGTCTATCATCGATTACGAGCAGTACTTC. Its protein is CASSPQSIIDYEQYF.

The sample holds a few counts of this clone. The CDR3 DNA is TGTGCCAGCAGCCTCGAGACAGGATTTCGGCCCCAGCATTTT. Translation: CASSLETGFRPQHF. The rearrangement joins TRBV7-2 to TRBJ1-5; D is perhaps TRBD1 (6 bases). V gave up 5 bases and J gave up 9 bases, with 17 bases separating them. This CDR3 is built from 14 residues. Germline V gene sequence: CDR1 SGHTA, CDR2 FQGNSA.

The table lists this clone with a few counts. This sequence joins TRBV5-1 and TRBJ2-3; tentatively, D is TRBD1 or TRBD2 (5 bases each). Trimming left V 3 bases short and J 3 bases short, with 11 bases between. The germline CDR1 and CDR2 sequences are SGHRS and YFSETQ. The CDR3 totals 14 residues. This CDR3 reads CASSSGRATDTQYF. For the CDR3, the DNA is TGCGCCAGCAGCTCGGGACGGGCTACAGATACGCAGTATTTT.

The chain uses TRBV19 and TRBJ1-2, with D maybe TRBD1 (6 bases). With 7 bases removed from V and 8 bases from J, the gap between germline ends came to 17 bases. Germline lookup yields CDR1 LNHDA and CDR2 SQIVND (reference sequence). The CDR3 sequence is 13 residues long. This CDR3 is CASNPTGRDGYTF. In DNA, the CDR3 is TGTGCCAGTAACCCAACAGGGCGTGACGGCTACACCTTC.

The chain links TRBV7-6 to TRBJ2-1; 9 nucleotides agree with TRBD1. This CDR3 region has 18 residues. V was pared by 0 bases and J by 3 bases, with 9 bases of the junction left unmatched. Germline CDR1 SGHVS, CDR2 FNYEAQ. CDR3 DNA: TGTGCCAGCAGCTTAGCGCCATCGGGACAGGGTTACTACAATGAGCAGTTCTTC. Amino acids: CASSLAPSGQGYYNEQFF.

This chain links TRBV7-3 with TRBJ2-2, with 15 bases that match TRBD2. The CDR3 loop spans 20 amino acids. The trim removed 5 bases at V and 5 bases at J, leaving 15 bases unmatched. Per germline, CDR1 SGHTA and CDR2 FQGTGA. CDR3 sequence (DNA): TGTGCCAGCAGCCGAGACCCCCCGGGACTAGCGGGGGGACGGACCGGGGAGCTGTTTTTT. It specifies CASSRDPPGLAGGRTGELFF. Variable domain in full (rest from reference TRBV7-3 and TRBJ2-2): GAGVSQTPSNKVTEKGKYVELRCDPISGHTALYWYRQSLGQGPEFLIYFQGTGAADDSGLPNDRFFAVRPEGSVSTLKIQRTERGDSAVYLCASSRDPPGLAGGRTGELFFGEGSRLTVL.

The sample holds one count of this clone. V gene TRBV7-3 combines with J gene TRBJ2-1, with D unresolved. Germline V gene lookup returns CDR1 SGHTA and CDR2 FQGTGA. Trimming left V 4 bases short and J 6 bases short, with 10 bases between. The CDR3 extends over 13 amino acids. CDR3 protein: CASSSQVGNEQFF. The DNA of the CDR3 is TGTGCCAGCAGCTCCCAGGTGGGCAATGAGCAGTTCTTC.

The CDR3 region has the DNA TGTGCCTGGAGTGTAGTAGTAAGGCGCGCTGAAGCTTTCTTT. Encoded protein: CAWSVVVRRAEAFF. The rearrangement uses TRBV30 and TRBJ1-1; D not certain. This CDR3 has 14 residues. Per the germline V gene, CDR1 is GTSNPN and CDR2 is SVGIG (reference sequence). Trimming cost V 0 bases and J 6 bases, with 14 bases left between them.

V is TRBV5-4 and J is TRBJ2-7, with 7 bases matching TRBD1. This CDR3 is 15 amino acids long. Per germline, CDR1 SGHNT and CDR2 YYREEE (reference sequence). V lost 3 bases to trimming and J lost 3 bases; unmatched junction nucleotides: 9. The CDR3 protein is CASSSRDRRLYEQYF. CDR3 coding DNA: TGTGCCAGCAGCTCCCGGGACAGACGTCTCTACGAGCAGTACTTC.

The V and J genes are TRBV7-3 and TRBJ1-1; D is unresolved. Germline V gene data show CDR1 as SGHTA and CDR2 as FQGTGA. This CDR3 spans 13 amino acids. The V and J ends lost 2 bases and 0 bases respectively, with 4 bases between them. In nucleotides, the CDR3 is TGTGCCAGCAGCTTAGGTATGAACACTGAAGCTTTCTTT. Its protein is CASSLGMNTEAFF.

This clone was counted a single time. This chain's CDR3 is CASTPSGTLEAFF. The CDR3 nucleotides read TGTGCCAGTACCCCTTCGGGCACACTTGAAGCTTTCTTT. The chain links TRBV19 to TRBJ1-1; D is undetermined. The germline V and J ends were trimmed by 7 bases and 7 bases, with 16 bases remaining between them. The CDR3 is made up of 13 amino acids. The germline V gene encodes CDR1 LNHDA and CDR2 SQIVND (reference sequence).

CDR3 nucleotide sequence: TGTGCCAGCAGCGTAGCTACGGGGTTAGCGGGGGAAAATGAGCAGTTCTTC. Protein: CASSVATGLAGENEQFF. The chain uses TRBV9 and TRBJ2-1; TRBD2 matches at 9 bases. CDR3 length equals 17 residues. The junction had 11 bases not matched to a gene; V was cut back by 0 bases and J by 7 bases. Germline V CDR1 and CDR2: SGDLS, YYNGEE.

The chain couples TRBV6-5 to TRBJ2-1; 12 nucleotides line up with TRBD2. V shed 0 bases and J 7 bases; nucleotides not matched to a gene: 1. The CDR3 is 15 residues long. The germline CDR1 and CDR2 sequences are MNHEY and SVGAGI. The CDR3 nucleotides are TGTGCCAGCAGTTACTCTCTAGCGGGAGGGAATGAGCAGTTCTTC. It translates to CASSYSLAGGNEQFF.

CDR3 loop: CARASSETQYF. CDR3 DNA: TGTGCCAGGGCGAGCTCAGAGACCCAGTACTTC. J is TRBJ2-5 and V is TRBV28; the D is unclear. The CDR3 contains 11 residues. Germline V gene data show CDR1 as MDHEN and CDR2 as SYDVKM. Deletions cut 9 bases from V and 4 bases from J, with 9 bases between.

The chain has TRBV3-1 (or the pseudogene TRBV3-2) and TRBJ1-1; TRBD1 is a possible D gene (6 bases). Germline V gene lookup returns CDR1 LGHDT and CDR2 YNNKEL (reference sequence). V gave up 2 bases and J gave up 1 base, with 11 bases separating them. CDR3 size: 15 residues. The DNA of the CDR3 is TGTGCCAGCAGCCAAAGGGGGGCCGGGAACACTGAAGCTTTCTTT. Protein: CASSQRGAGNTEAFF.

This sequence joins TRBV19 and TRBJ1-1; the D gene is possibly TRBD1 (6 bases). This CDR3 contains 13 residues. V was cut by 5 bases and J by 0 bases, with 7 bases left in between. CDR1 LNHDA and CDR2 SQIVND come from the germline V gene (reference sequence). The CDR3 protein is CASSGQMNTEAFF. CDR3 coding DNA: TGTGCCAGTAGTGGACAGATGAACACTGAAGCTTTCTTT.

The V and J genes are TRBV6-4 and TRBJ2-2, with D maybe TRBD1 (6 bases). V lost 6 bases to trimming and J lost 1 base, with 15 bases between them. From germline, CDR1 is MRHNA and CDR2 SNTAGT. The CDR3 length is 16 residues. The CDR3 loop reads CASSAGVLMNTGELFF. The CDR3 DNA is TGTGCCAGCAGCGCAGGGGTTCTAATGAACACCGGGGAGCTGTTTTTT.

This chain links TRBV7-2 with TRBJ1-6; a weak D match, TRBD1 (6 bases). Germline V lookup: CDR1 SGHTA, CDR2 FQGNSA. Deletions cut 3 bases from V and 6 bases from J, with 6 bases between. CDR3 length: 13 amino acids. The CDR3 nucleotides read TGTGCCAGCAGCTTCAGGGGTAATTCACCCCTCCACTTT. Translated, it gives CASSFRGNSPLHF.

J is TRBJ1-4 and V is TRBV28, with TRBD1 as a possible D gene (5 bases). Germline assignment: CDR1 MDHEN and CDR2 SYDVKM. The CDR3 has 16 residues. The V and J ends lost 5 bases and 7 bases respectively, with 20 bases between them. Written as DNA, the CDR3 is TGTGCCAGCAGTCCCTCCGGGACCTTCGGGGGTGAAAAACTGTTTTTT. It codes for CASSPSGTFGGEKLFF.

CDR3 DNA sequence: TGTGCCAGCAGCTTACGGAACCAGGGCTCTGGGGCCAACGTCCTGACTTTC. It is translated as CASSLRNQGSGANVLTF. The chain carries TRBV7-9 and TRBJ2-6; D is possibly TRBD1 (5 bases). V shed 2 bases and J shed 0 bases, with 11 bases lying between them. Germline V gives CDR1 SEHNR, CDR2 FQNEAQ (reference sequence). The CDR3 consists of 17 residues.

The CDR3 DNA is TGTGCCAGCAGCTTGGGAAGGCAGGGCCTCTATGGCTACACCTTC. It translates to CASSLGRQGLYGYTF. The gene calls are TRBV5-4 and TRBJ1-2, with a tentative D call TRBD1 (5 bases). Germline CDR1 reads SGHNT; CDR2 reads YYREEE (reference sequence). This CDR3 is 15 amino acids long. V dropped 0 bases and J dropped 4 bases, with 13 bases sitting between them.

The J gene is TRBJ1-1, the V gene TRBV6-6, with 9 bases that match TRBD1. The CDR3 covers 15 residues. V lost 2 bases, J lost 1 base, and 2 bases stayed unmatched. Germline CDR1 and CDR2: MNHNY and SVGAGI (reference sequence). The CDR3 DNA reads TGTGCCAGCAGTTACGGGACAGGGTGGAACACTGAAGCTTTCTTT. Encoded protein: CASSYGTGWNTEAFF.

The chain has TRBV19 and TRBJ2-1, with unresolved D. V lost 2 bases and J lost 6, with 8 bases in between. Germline CDR1 is LNHDA and CDR2 is SQIVND (reference sequence). There are 13 residues in the CDR3. CDR3 sequence reads: CASSIMGSNEQFF. In DNA, the CDR3 is TGTGCCAGTAGTATAATGGGAAGCAATGAGCAGTTCTTC.